These 16 T cell receptor beta chains were all obtained from the same sample, sequenced in a study of technical replicates of blood from a handful of donors. Only in-frame clones appear in the TCRdb table, and some are missing; sequencing was by immunoSEQ multiplex PCR. The sample records around 81,000 clones, around four fifths being singletons. Sequencing was performed on PBMCs. These receptors all stem from a human donor in good health. Some clones in this sample may be carry-over from other donors' samples.

The V gene is TRBV5-1, the J gene TRBJ1-2; 7 bases line up with TRBD1. V was pared by 3 bases and J by 4 bases, with 6 bases of the junction left unmatched. The germline CDR1 and CDR2 sequences are SGHRS and YFSETQ. CDR3 length: 14 amino acids. The CDR3 protein is CASSSRDSGYGYTF. CDR3 nucleotide sequence: TGCGCCAGCAGCTCGCGGGACAGCGGCTATGGCTACACCTTC. Filled out from reference TRBV5-1 and TRBJ1-2, the complete variable domain reads KAGVTQTPRYLIKTRGQQVTLSCSPISGHRSVSWYQQTPGQGLQFLFEYFSETQRNKGNFPGRFSGRQFSNSRSEMNVSTLELGDSALYLCASSSRDSGYGYTFGSGTRLTVV.

The gene calls are TRBV19 and TRBJ2-7; 9 nucleotides agree with TRBD2. The germline CDR1 and CDR2 sequences are LNHDA and SQIVND (reference sequence). The CDR3 covers 15 residues. V lost 3 bases, J lost 3 bases, and 6 bases stayed unmatched. The CDR3 protein is CASSIGTSLVYEQYF. CDR3 bases: TGTGCCAGTAGTATCGGGACTAGCCTTGTCTACGAGCAGTACTTC.

V usage is TRBV2 and J usage is TRBJ2-5, with D perhaps TRBD2 (5 bases). The V end was cut by 3 bases, the J end by 5 bases, with 13 bases between. The CDR3 totals 14 residues. Looked up from germline, CDR1 is SNHLY and CDR2 is FYNNEI. Here the CDR3 reads CASSEGWERETQYF. CDR3 in DNA: TGTGCCAGCAGTGAGGGGTGGGAGAGGGAGACCCAGTACTTC.

This chain uses TRBV4-2 with TRBJ2-1, with 9 bases lining up with TRBD2. With 0 bases clipped from V and 6 bases from J, the junction kept 12 bases outside the gene matches. The CDR3 runs 18 residues. Germline CDR1 reads LGHNA; CDR2 reads YNFKEQ. The chain's CDR3 is CASSQDWIGAGGPNEQFF. CDR3 DNA sequence: TGTGCCAGCAGCCAAGATTGGATTGGGGCGGGGGGGCCCAATGAGCAGTTCTTC.

The chain recombines TRBV7-2 with TRBJ1-1; D might be TRBD1 (5 bases). This CDR3 region has 15 residues. Trimming removed 5 bases at V and 7 bases at J, with 20 bases between. Germline V CDR1 and CDR2: SGHTA, FQGNSA. CDR3 nucleotide sequence: TGTGCCAGCAGCACCCACGGTCAGGGTCGGGTTGAAGCTTTCTTT. Its translation is CASSTHGQGRVEAFF.

The chain is built from TRBV19 and TRBJ2-5, with a weak D call TRBD1 (5 bases). CDR1 is LNHDA, CDR2 SQIVND, per germline (reference sequence). V lost 6 bases and J 5 bases, leaving 13 bases between the germline ends. The CDR3 consists of 13 residues. Written as DNA, the CDR3 is TGTGCCAGTAGGCGCAGGGTTAGGGAGACCCAGTACTTC. It codes for CASRRRVRETQYF.

This clone came up a few times. This chain links TRBV5-1 with TRBJ1-1, with 9 bases identical to TRBD1. V shed 8 bases and J 0 bases; nucleotides not matched to a gene: 2. The CDR3 is 13 amino acids. The germline CDR1 and CDR2 sequences are SGHRS and YFSETQ. For the CDR3, the DNA is TGCGCCAGTGGACAGGGGATGAACACTGAAGCTTTCTTT. Translating gives CASGQGMNTEAFF.

This chain connects TRBV7-9 to TRBJ1-3; no clear D. Germline V gene data show CDR1 as SEHNR and CDR2 as FQNEAQ (reference sequence). With 0 bases removed from V and 4 bases from J, the gap between germline ends came to 4 bases. The CDR3 contains 13 residues. The CDR3: CASSLARGNTIYF. CDR3 nucleotides: TGTGCCAGCAGCTTAGCGCGGGGAAACACCATATATTTT. Full variable domain (missing parts from reference TRBV7-9 and TRBJ1-3): DTGVSQNPRHKITKRGQNVTFRCDPISEHNRLYWYRQTLGQGPEFLTYFQNEAQLEKSRLLSDRFSAERPKGSFSTLEIQRTEQGDSAMYLCASSLARGNTIYFGEGSWLTVV.

The chain employs TRBV30 and TRBJ1-4, with a weak D call TRBD1 (5 bases). Trimming removed 4 bases from V and 4 bases from J, with 13 bases in between. CDR3 size: 14 residues. In germline, CDR1 is GTSNPN, CDR2 SVGIG (reference sequence). CDR3 residues: CAWTNGGGNEKLFF. The CDR3 nucleotides are TGTGCCTGGACTAACGGGGGGGGTAATGAAAAACTGTTTTTT.

The V gene is TRBV10-3, the J gene TRBJ2-5; TRBD2 agrees at 14 bases. CDR1 ENHRY and CDR2 SYGVKD come from the germline V gene. The CDR3 spans 17 residues. V lost 5 bases, J lost 3 bases, and 8 bases stayed unmatched. The CDR3 region has the DNA TGTGCCATCAGTCCGGGACTAGCGGGAGTGGCGAAAGAGACCCAGTACTTC. Translating it yields CAISPGLAGVAKETQYF.

CDR3 residues: CASSLGPSGGAKNIQYF. For the CDR3, the DNA is TGTGCCAGCAGCTTGGGGCCCAGCGGAGGGGCCAAAAACATTCAGTACTTC. V and J are TRBV13 and TRBJ2-4; D may be TRBD2 (6 bases). CDR1 is PRHDT, CDR2 FYEKMQ, per germline (reference sequence). Trimming shortened V by 3 bases and J by 1 base, and 16 bases separated the two germline ends. This CDR3 is 17 amino acids long.

The V call is TRBV27, the J call TRBJ2-7; 9 bases align to TRBD1. Looked up from germline, CDR1 is MNHEY and CDR2 is SMNVEV (reference sequence). J gave up 4 bases and V 6 bases, and 4 bases lay outside the gene matches. The CDR3 has 13 amino acids. The DNA for the CDR3 is TGTGCCAGCAGGGGACAGGGTCCATACGAGCAGTACTTC. Translating it yields CASRGQGPYEQYF.

This clone was detected many times. The chain carries TRBV7-3 and TRBJ2-5; 11 nucleotides align to TRBD2. Germline CDR1 reads SGHTA; CDR2 reads FQGTGA. The trim removed 5 bases at V and 5 bases at J, leaving 13 bases unmatched. There are 17 residues in the CDR3. The CDR3 bases are TGTGCCAGCAGCCCGCGGGTAGCGGGAGGGGTTAGGGAGACCCAGTACTTC. It specifies CASSPRVAGGVRETQYF.

The chain uses TRBV6-5 and TRBJ2-5; perhaps TRBD2 as D (7 bases). The CDR3 is made up of 16 amino acids. Germline CDR1 is MNHEY and CDR2 is SVGAGI. The V end was cut by 0 bases, the J end by 1 base, with 12 bases between. The CDR3 DNA sequence: TGTGCCAGCAGTTACTCGGGGGGCGGGAGCCAAGAGACCCAGTACTTC. The encoded protein is CASSYSGGGSQETQYF.

In DNA form, the CDR3 reads TGTGCCAGCAGTTACTCGAGCCCAGCGGCCTCTGAGCAGTTCTTC. The encoded protein is CASSYSSPAASEQFF. V usage is TRBV6-6 and J usage is TRBJ2-1, with D maybe TRBD2 (5 bases). The CDR3 has 15 residues. V was pared by 0 bases and J by 9 bases, with 15 bases between. Germline loops: CDR1 MNHNY, CDR2 SVGAGI (reference sequence).

V and J are TRBV5-1 and TRBJ2-2, with 10 bases fitting TRBD1. Germline V gives CDR1 SGHRS, CDR2 YFSETQ. V was pared by 4 bases and J by 2 bases, with 8 bases of the junction left unmatched. The CDR3 runs to 17 residues. For the CDR3, the DNA is TGCGCCAGCAGCCTCGTCGGGACAGGGGTTAACACCGGGGAGCTGTTTTTT. This translates into CASSLVGTGVNTGELFF.